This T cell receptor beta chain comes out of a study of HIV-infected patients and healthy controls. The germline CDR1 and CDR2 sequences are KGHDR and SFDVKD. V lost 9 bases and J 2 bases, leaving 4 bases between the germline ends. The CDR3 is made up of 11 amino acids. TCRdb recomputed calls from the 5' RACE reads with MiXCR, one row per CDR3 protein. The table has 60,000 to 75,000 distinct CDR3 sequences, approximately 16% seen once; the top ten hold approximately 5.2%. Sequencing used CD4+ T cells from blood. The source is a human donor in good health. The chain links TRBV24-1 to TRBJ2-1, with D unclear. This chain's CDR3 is CATSAYNEQFF. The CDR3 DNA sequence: TGTGCCACCTCTGCCTACAATGAGCAGTTCTTC.